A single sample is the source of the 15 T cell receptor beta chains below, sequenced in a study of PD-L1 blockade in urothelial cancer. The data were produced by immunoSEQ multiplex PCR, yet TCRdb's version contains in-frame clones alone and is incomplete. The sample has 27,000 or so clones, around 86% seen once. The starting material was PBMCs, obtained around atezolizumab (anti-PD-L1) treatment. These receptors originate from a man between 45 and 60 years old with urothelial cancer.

Here the CDR3 reads CAWSVPAESPFGTEAFF. Written as DNA, the CDR3 is TGTGCCTGGAGTGTTCCCGCCGAGTCCCCGTTCGGCACTGAAGCTTTCTTT. This rearrangement joins TRBV30 to TRBJ1-1; D gene unclear. There are 17 residues in the CDR3. Germline CDR1 GTSNPN, CDR2 SVGIG (reference sequence). V dropped 0 bases and J dropped 4 bases, with 21 bases sitting between them.

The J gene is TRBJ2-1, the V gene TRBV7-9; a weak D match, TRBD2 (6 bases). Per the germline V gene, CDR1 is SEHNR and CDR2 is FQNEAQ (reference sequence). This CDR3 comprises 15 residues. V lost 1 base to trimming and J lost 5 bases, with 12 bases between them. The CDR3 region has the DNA TGTGCCAGCAGCTTAGGAACGGGACTCAACAATGAGCAGTTCTTC. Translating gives CASSLGTGLNNEQFF.

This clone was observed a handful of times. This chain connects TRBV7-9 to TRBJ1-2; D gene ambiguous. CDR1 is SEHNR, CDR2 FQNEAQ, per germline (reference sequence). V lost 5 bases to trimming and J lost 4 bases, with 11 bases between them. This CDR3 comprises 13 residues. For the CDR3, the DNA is TGTGCCAGCAGCCACTCGGGTTCCTATGGCTACACCTTC. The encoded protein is CASSHSGSYGYTF.

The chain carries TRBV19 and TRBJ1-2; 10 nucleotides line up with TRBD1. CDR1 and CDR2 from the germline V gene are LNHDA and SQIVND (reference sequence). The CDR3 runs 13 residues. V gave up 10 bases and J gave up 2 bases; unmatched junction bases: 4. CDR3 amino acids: CATRQGANYGYTF. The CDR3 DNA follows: TGTGCCACAAGACAGGGGGCGAACTATGGCTACACCTTC.

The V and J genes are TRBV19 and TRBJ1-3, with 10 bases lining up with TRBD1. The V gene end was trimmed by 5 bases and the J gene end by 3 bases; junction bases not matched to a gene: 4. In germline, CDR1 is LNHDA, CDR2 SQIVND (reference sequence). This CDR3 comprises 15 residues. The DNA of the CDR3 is TGTGCCAGTAGTCTTGGGACAGGGGTTGGAAACACCATATATTTT. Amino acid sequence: CASSLGTGVGNTIYF.

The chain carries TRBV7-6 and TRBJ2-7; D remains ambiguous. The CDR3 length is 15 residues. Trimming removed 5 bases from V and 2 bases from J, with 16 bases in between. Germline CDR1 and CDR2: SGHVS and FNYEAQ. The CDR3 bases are TGTGCCAGCAGCCCAACCCCTGGCCCGACCTACGAGCAGTACTTC. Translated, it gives CASSPTPGPTYEQYF.

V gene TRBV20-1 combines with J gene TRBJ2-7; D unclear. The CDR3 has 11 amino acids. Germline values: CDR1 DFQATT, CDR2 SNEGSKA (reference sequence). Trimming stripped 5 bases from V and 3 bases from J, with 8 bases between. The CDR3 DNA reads TGCAGTGCTCCCTCCCTCTACGAGCAGTACTTC. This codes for CSAPSLYEQYF.

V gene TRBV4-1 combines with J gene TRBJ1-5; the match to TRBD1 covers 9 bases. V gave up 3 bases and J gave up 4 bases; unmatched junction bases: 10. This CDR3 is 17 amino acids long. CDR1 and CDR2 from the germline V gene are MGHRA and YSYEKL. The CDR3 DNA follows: TGCGCCAGCAGCCACGAAGGACAGGGGATACGGAATCAGCCCCAGCATTTT. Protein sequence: CASSHEGQGIRNQPQHF.

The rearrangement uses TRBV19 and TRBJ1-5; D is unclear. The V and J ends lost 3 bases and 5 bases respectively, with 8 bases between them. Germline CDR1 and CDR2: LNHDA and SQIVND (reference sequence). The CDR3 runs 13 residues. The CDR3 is CASSIGRDQPQHF. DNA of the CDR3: TGTGCCAGTAGTATCGGGAGGGATCAGCCCCAGCATTTT.

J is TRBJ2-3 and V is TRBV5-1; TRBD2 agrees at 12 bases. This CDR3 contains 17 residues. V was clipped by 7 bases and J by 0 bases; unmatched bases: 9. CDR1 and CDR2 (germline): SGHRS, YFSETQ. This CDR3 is CASQPWTSGISTDTQYF. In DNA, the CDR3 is TGCGCCAGCCAGCCCTGGACTAGCGGGATTAGCACAGATACGCAGTATTTT.

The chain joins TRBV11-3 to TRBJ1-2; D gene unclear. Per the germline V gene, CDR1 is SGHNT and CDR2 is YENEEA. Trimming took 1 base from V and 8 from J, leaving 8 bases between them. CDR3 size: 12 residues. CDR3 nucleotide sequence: TGTGCCAGCAGCTTAGGGTCCAGGGGCTACACCTTC. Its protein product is CASSLGSRGYTF.

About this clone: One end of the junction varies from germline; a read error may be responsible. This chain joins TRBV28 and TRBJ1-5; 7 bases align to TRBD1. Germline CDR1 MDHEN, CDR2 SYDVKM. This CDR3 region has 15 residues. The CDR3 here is CASRPPQGRGQPQHF. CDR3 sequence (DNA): TGTGCCAGCAGGCCTCCCCAGGGACGGGGACAGCCTCAGCATTTT.

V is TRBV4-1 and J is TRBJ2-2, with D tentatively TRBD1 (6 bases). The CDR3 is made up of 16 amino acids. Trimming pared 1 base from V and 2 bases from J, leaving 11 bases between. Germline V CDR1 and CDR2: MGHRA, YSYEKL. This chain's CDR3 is CASSQVGTPNTGELFF. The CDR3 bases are TGCGCCAGCAGCCAAGTTGGGACACCTAACACCGGGGAGCTGTTTTTT.

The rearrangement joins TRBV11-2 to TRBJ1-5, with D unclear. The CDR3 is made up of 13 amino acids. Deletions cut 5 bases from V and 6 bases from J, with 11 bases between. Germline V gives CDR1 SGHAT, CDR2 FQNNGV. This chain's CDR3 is CASSLKAGQPQHF. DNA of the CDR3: TGTGCCAGCAGCCTAAAGGCAGGTCAGCCCCAGCATTTT.

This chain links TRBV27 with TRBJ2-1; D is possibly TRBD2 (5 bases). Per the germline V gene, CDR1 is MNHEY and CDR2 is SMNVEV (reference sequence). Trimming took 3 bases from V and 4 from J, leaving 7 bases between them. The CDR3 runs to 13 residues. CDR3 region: CASSLDLYNEQFF. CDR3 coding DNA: TGTGCCAGCAGTTTGGACTTGTACAATGAGCAGTTCTTC.